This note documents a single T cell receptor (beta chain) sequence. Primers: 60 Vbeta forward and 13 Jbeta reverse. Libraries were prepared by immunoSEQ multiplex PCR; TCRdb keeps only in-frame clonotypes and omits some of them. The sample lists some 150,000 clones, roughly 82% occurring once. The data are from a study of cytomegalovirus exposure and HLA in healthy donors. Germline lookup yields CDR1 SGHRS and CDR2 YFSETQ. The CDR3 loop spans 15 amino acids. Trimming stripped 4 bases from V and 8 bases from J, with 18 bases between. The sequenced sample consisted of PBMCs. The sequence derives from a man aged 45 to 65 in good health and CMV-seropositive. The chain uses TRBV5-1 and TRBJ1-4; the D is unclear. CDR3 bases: TGCGCCAGCAGCCAGTTAGGACTTGGCGGAGAAAAACTGTTTTTT. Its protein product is CASSQLGLGGEKLFF.